This T cell receptor beta chain was sequenced in a study of T cell repertoires in cytomegalovirus infection. Germline V gives CDR1 DFQATT, CDR2 SNEGSKA (reference sequence). The CDR3 is 15 residues long. Trimming cost V 7 bases and J 0 bases, with 16 bases left between them. TCRdb re-called the reads through MiXCR, storing one row per CDR3 protein. Counted here are more than 200,000 distinct CDR3 sequences, roughly 10% occurring once; the ten biggest clones make up around 16%. This clonotype came up a few times. This clonotype was sampled from a human donor in good health (CMV status not recorded). Some clones in this sample may be carry-over from other donors' samples. The V and J genes are TRBV20-1 and TRBJ1-3, with D uncertain. The sequenced sample consisted of PBMCs. DNA of the CDR3: TGCAGTGTACCTTCGGGGAGTCCCTCTGGAAACACCATATATTTT. This gives the protein CSVPSGSPSGNTIYF.